The T cell receptor (beta chain) described here comes from a study of blood T cell repertoires in COVID-19. Across the study: Spain, Italy and the United States supplied samples that represented acute and convalescent COVID-19. T cells, B-cell-depleted T cells, or PBMCs supplied cDNA or gDNA.

The CDR3 consists of 12 residues. Germline V gene data show CDR1 as KGHDR and CDR2 as SFDVKD. V was shortened by 5 bases and J by 2 bases, with 5 bases between the two germline ends. Repertoires were generated with immunoSEQ multiplex PCR, while TCRdb's copy carries only in-frame clones and drops some. The sample consists of about 480,000 clones, around 89% of them appearing once. The sample comprised peripheral blood. The sequence was obtained from a woman aged 25 to 45 with acute or convalescent COVID-19. The genes are TRBV24-1 and TRBJ1-1; D is unresolved. The CDR3, as DNA: TGTGCCACCAGTGCCGGTAACACTGAAGCTTTCTTT. This translates into CATSAGNTEAFF.